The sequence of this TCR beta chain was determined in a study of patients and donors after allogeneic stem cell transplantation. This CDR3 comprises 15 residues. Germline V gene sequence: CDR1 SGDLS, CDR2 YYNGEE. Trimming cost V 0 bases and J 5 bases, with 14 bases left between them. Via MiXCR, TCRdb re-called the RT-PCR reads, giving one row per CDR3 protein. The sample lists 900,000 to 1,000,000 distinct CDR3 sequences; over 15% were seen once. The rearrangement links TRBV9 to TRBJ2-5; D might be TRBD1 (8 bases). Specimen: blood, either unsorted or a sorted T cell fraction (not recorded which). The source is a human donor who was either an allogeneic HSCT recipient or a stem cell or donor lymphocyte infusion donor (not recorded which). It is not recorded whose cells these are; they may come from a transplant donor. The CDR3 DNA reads TGTGCCAGCAGCGTAGAGACAGGGGAGGGGGAGACCCAGTACTTC. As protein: CASSVETGEGETQYF.